This is a list of T cell receptor beta chains from one sample in a study of blood T cells in healthy people across ages. TCRdb re-called the 5' RACE reads through MiXCR, storing one row per CDR3 protein. The sample records 850,000 to 1,000,000 distinct CDR3 sequences, about 51% being singletons. Source material: blood. Receptor source: a woman in her sixties or seventies in good health. Each CDR3 is given with its conserved first and last residue. A D gene is named only where the DNA matches it firmly. The size field is filled for only some rows; it gives once, few, many or a size class.

J gene | V gene | D gene | clone size | CDR3 DNA | CDR3 protein
TRBJ2-5 | TRBV7-9 | TRBD1 | . | TGTGCCAGCAGCTTAGGCGACAGGGGAATCAAGGAGACCCAGTACTTC | CASSLGDRGIKETQYF
TRBJ2-4 | TRBV19 | TRBD2 | . | TGTGCCAGTAGTCCCCAGCGGGAGGGCCCTAACATTCAGTACTTC | CASSPQREGPNIQYF
TRBJ2-1 | TRBV6-1 | . | . | TGTGCCAGCACCCAGAAACGAATCGATGAGCAGTTCTTC | CASTQKRIDEQFF
TRBJ2-7 | TRBV3-1 | . | . | TGTGCCAGCAGCCAAGATCCTGCCGCGACAGCCTACGAGCAGTACTTC | CASSQDPAATAYEQYF
TRBJ2-1 | TRBV7-2 | TRBD2 | few | TGTGCCAGCAGCTTCTCCGGGACTACTTACAATGAGCAGTTCTTC | CASSFSGTTYNEQFF
TRBJ1-5 | TRBV7-2 | . | . | TGTGCCAGCTCCTGGGGGGGCGGCAATCAGCCCCAGCATTTT | CASSWGGGNQPQHF
TRBJ1-2 | TRBV7-9 | TRBD1 | few | TGTGCCAGCAGCTTACAATTACCAGGGACAGGGAGCGGCTACACCTTC | CASSLQLPGTGSGYTF
TRBJ2-7 | TRBV9 | . | . | TGTGCCAGCAGTGTAGAGGGGACCTACGAGCAGTACTTC | CASSVEGTYEQYF
TRBJ2-7 | TRBV6-6 | TRBD1 | . | TGTGCCAGCAGTTCCCAGAGGGGGCGCTACGAGCAGTACTTC | CASSSQRGRYEQYF
TRBJ1-5 | TRBV10-3 | . | . | TGTGCGGATCCCGGAGCGGAAAAATCGGGCAATCAGCCCCAGCATTTT | CADPGAEKSGNQPQHF
TRBJ2-7 | TRBV6-5 | . | few | TGTGCCAGCAGTTACTCAGACCGGGGTTACGAGCAGTACTTC | CASSYSDRGYEQYF
TRBJ2-7 | TRBV5-6 | . | . | TGTGCCAGCAGCTTACGCAGGGTTAACGAGCAGTACTTC | CASSLRRVNEQYF
TRBJ2-1 | TRBV7-2 | . | . | TGTGCCAGCAGCCCCCGGACGGTCTACAATGAGCAGTTCTTC | CASSPRTVYNEQFF
TRBJ2-3 | TRBV7-2 | TRBD2 | . | TGTGCCAGCAGCTTAGTTAGCGGGATTGGGGATACGCAGTATTTT | CASSLVSGIGDTQYF
TRBJ2-5 | TRBV6-2/TRBV6-3 | . | . | TGTGCCAGCAGTTACTTGGGGAGGGGGGAATATGCTCGGTACTTC | CASSYLGRGEYARYF
TRBJ2-7 | TRBV2 | . | . | TGTGCCAGCAGTGACCGCCTCTACGAGCAGTACTTC | CASSDRLYEQYF
TRBJ1-1 | TRBV28 | . | . | TGTGCCAGCAGACCGCAGGGAAGAAGTGAAGCTTTCTTT | CASRPQGRSEAFF
TRBJ2-7 | TRBV27 | TRBD2 | once | TGTGCCAGCAGTGGGGCGACTAGCGGCTACGAGCAGTACTTC | CASSGATSGYEQYF
TRBJ2-7 | TRBV7-9 | . | . | TGTGCCAGCAAGCGAGAGACCTCCTACGAGCAGTACTTC | CASKRETSYEQYF
TRBJ2-1 | TRBV4-1 | TRBD1 | . | TGCGCCAGCATGGACAGGGTTTCCCACAATGAGCAGTTCTTC | CASMDRVSHNEQFF
TRBJ2-7 | TRBV11-2 | . | . | TGTGCCAGCAGCCGACAAGGGACCAGGAGAGGCTACGAGCAGTACTTC | CASSRQGTRRGYEQYF
TRBJ2-1 | TRBV7-2 | TRBD2 | few | TGTGCCAGCAGCATCTTTTTAGCGGGGGAAGGAGTGTTCTATGAGCAGTTCTTC | CASSIFLAGEGVFYEQFF
TRBJ2-7 | TRBV2 | . | . | TGTGCCAGCAGTGGTACAGTGGCCTACGAGCAGTACTTC | CASSGTVAYEQYF
TRBJ2-5 | TRBV3-1 | . | few | TGTGCCAGCAGCCCCCGCCCCAAGGAGACCCAGTACTTC | CASSPRPKETQYF
TRBJ1-2 | TRBV7-3 | . | few | TGTGCCAGCAGCTTAGGAAACCCCGATCTGTATGGCTACACCTTC | CASSLGNPDLYGYTF
TRBJ2-1 | TRBV12-3/TRBV12-4 | TRBD2 | few | TGTGCCAGCATCGGAGGCGGGAGAGGTGGGGGTGAGCAGTTCTTC | CASIGGGRGGGEQFF
TRBJ2-3 | TRBV20-1 | . | few | TGCAGTGCCCCAGAGCAGGGGAAGAATACGCAGTATTTT | CSAPEQGKNTQYF
TRBJ2-7 | TRBV4-2 | TRBD2 | . | TGTGCCAGCAGCCAAGAACTAGCGGGAGGGCCAAGCTCCTACAATGAGCAGTACTTC | CASSQELAGGPSSYNEQYF
TRBJ2-1 | TRBV7-2 | . | few | TGTGCCAGCAGCTTAAGGGGTCCGTCTCCGGCGAAAGGTAATGAGCAGTTCTTC | CASSLRGPSPAKGNEQFF
TRBJ2-7 | TRBV27 | . | few | TGTGCCAGCCGGGGAGAGACCGGCGACTACGAGCAGTACTTC | CASRGETGDYEQYF
TRBJ2-2 | TRBV7-9 | TRBD2 | . | TGTGCCAGCAGGCCGACTAGCGGGAGATGGGCCACCGGGGAGCTGTTTTTT | CASRPTSGRWATGELFF
TRBJ2-7 | TRBV11-2 | TRBD2 | . | TGTGCCAGCAGTGTAGATCGACGACTAGCGGGAGGCGAGCAGTACTTC | CASSVDRRLAGGEQYF
TRBJ2-7 | TRBV30 | . | many | TGTGCCTGGAGTGGAGACAGGAGGTACGAGCAGTACTTC | CAWSGDRRYEQYF
TRBJ2-1 | TRBV11-3 | TRBD1 | few | TGTGCCAGCAGCTTACTGGCCAGGGGGAACAATGAGCAGTTCTTC | CASSLLARGNNEQFF
TRBJ1-1 | TRBV7-9 | . | . | TGTGCCAGCAGCTTTAATGCGAACACCGAAGCTTTCTTT | CASSFNANTEAFF
TRBJ2-2 | TRBV6-2/TRBV6-3 | . | . | TGTGCCAGCAGTGGACGACTGAGCACCGGGGAGCTGTTTTTT | CASSGRLSTGELFF
TRBJ2-3 | TRBV20-1 | TRBD2 | . | TGCAGTGCTAGAGATCCTCGTACTAGCGGGAGGGCAAGGACAGATACGCAGTATTTT | CSARDPRTSGRARTDTQYF
TRBJ2-7 | TRBV7-3 | TRBD2 | . | TGTGCCAGCAGCCCAACGAGACTAGCGAAGAGCTCCTACAATGAGCAGTACTTC | CASSPTRLAKSSYNEQYF
TRBJ2-5 | TRBV4-3 | . | many | TGCGCCAGCAGCCAAGATGCCCACCAAGAGACCCAGTACTTC | CASSQDAHQETQYF
TRBJ2-1 | TRBV5-6 | TRBD2 | . | TGTGCCAGCAGCTTGGTCGGGAGGGCCTACAATGAGCAGTTCTTC | CASSLVGRAYNEQFF
TRBJ2-4 | TRBV7-8 | . | . | TGTGCGGGGGCCTCACAGGGTACGAACATTCAGTACTTC | CAGASQGTNIQYF
TRBJ2-7 | TRBV5-1 | . | . | TGCGCCAGCAGCTTGCGGTCTGCCTACGAGCAGTACTTC | CASSLRSAYEQYF
TRBJ2-5 | TRBV20-1 | . | . | TGCAGTGCCCACTACCTAGGGGAAGAGACCCAGTACTTC | CSAHYLGEETQYF
TRBJ2-2 | TRBV3-1 | TRBD1 | . | TGTGCCAGCAGCCATTCCGCAGGGGGCAGGCCCGGGGAGCTGTTTTTT | CASSHSAGGRPGELFF
TRBJ1-5 | TRBV2 | TRBD1 | . | TGTGCCAGCAGTGACCGAAGACAGGGGTTTTCGCCCCAGCATTTT | CASSDRRQGFSPQHF
TRBJ2-7 | TRBV27 | TRBD2 | . | TGTGCCAGCAGTTTCCAACTAGCGGGAGTCCCCTACGAGCAGTACTTC | CASSFQLAGVPYEQYF
TRBJ2-2 | TRBV7-9 | . | . | TGTGCCAGCAGCGAAGTGGCTAGTACGTTGGAGCTGTTTTTT | CASSEVASTLELFF
TRBJ1-2 | TRBV28 | . | few | TGTGCCAGCAGTCCTCTATTAGTACGGGTCTATGGCTACACCTTC | CASSPLLVRVYGYTF
TRBJ2-3 | TRBV27 | TRBD1 | few | TGTGCCAGCAGTATCCAAACCGGGACAGGGGATACAGATACGCAGTATTTT | CASSIQTGTGDTDTQYF
TRBJ2-5 | TRBV5-5 | TRBD1 | many | TGTGCCAGCAGCTTGTCTACAGGGGGATTAATAAGAGAGACCCAGTACTTC | CASSLSTGGLIRETQYF
TRBJ1-1 | TRBV2 | . | . | TGTGCCAGCAGGGCAGACAGATCGAAAGCTTTCTTT | CASRADRSKAFF
TRBJ2-7 | TRBV20-1 | . | . | TGCAGTGCTGCAGTTAGCGGTCCCTACGAGCAGTACTTC | CSAAVSGPYEQYF
TRBJ1-1 | TRBV27 | TRBD1 | . | TGTGCCAGCAGTCGAATTCCGGGACAGGGTTTCACTGAAGCTTTCTTT | CASSRIPGQGFTEAFF
TRBJ2-3 | TRBV29-1 | . | many | TGCAGACCAGACCCTACAGATACGCAGTATTTT | CRPDPTDTQYF
TRBJ2-3 | TRBV14 | . | . | TGTGCCAGCAGCCAAGCGGAGGACCCAGATACGCAGTATTTT | CASSQAEDPDTQYF